This T cell receptor (beta chain) was sequenced for a study of T-cell reconstitution after alpha-beta-depleted transplantation in children. Points from the study as a whole: Certain patients had high TCRbeta diversity at day 60, and it came from recipient T cells and thymic progenitors that survived. Hyperexpanded clones declined; after one year, newly produced T cells mostly supplied diversity. Approximately two months post-transplant, alpha-beta T cells reportedly originated from several hundred expanded graft clones.

The table lists this clonotype with many counts. What it binds is not known. Unique molecular identifiers featured in how the TCRbeta library was prepared. MiXCR, run by TCRdb on the PCR reads, gives a single entry per CDR3 protein. In the table there are about 280,000 distinct CDR3 sequences, roughly 11% of which are singletons. The CDR3 is made up of 14 amino acids. Trimming cost V 6 bases and J 6 bases; bases outside gene matches: 5. CDR1 is SQVTM and CDR2 is ANQGSEA in the germline V gene. This sequence joins TRBV29-1 and TRBJ2-1, with 13 nucleotides matching TRBD2. The material was peripheral blood, obtained 180 days after TCRalphabeta/CD19-depleted stem cell transplant. The TCR was taken from a male patient between 2 and 15 years old who had a stem cell transplant for chronic granulomatous disease, so the T cells may come from the graft donor. CDR3 in DNA: TGCAGCGTCGTCGGACTAGCGGGAGTCAATGAGCAGTTCTTC. It translates to CSVVGLAGVNEQFF.